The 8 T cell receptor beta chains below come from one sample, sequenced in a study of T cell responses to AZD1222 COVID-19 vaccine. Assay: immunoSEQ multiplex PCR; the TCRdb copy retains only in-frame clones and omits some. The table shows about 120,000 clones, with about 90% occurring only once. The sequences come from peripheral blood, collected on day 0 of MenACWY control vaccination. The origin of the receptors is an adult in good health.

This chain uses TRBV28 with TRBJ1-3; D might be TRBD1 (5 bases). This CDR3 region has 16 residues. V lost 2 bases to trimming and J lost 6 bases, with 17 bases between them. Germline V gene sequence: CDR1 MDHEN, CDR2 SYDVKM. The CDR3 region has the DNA TGTGCCAGCAGTTTAGGACTCCGGGGCCGAGAAAACACCATATATTTT. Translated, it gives CASSLGLRGRENTIYF.

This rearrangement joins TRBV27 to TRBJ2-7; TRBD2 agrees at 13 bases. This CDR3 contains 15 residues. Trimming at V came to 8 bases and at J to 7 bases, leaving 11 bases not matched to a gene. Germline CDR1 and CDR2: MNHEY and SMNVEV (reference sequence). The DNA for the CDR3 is TGTGCCAGCGCCCCACTAGCGGGAGGGCCGAGGGAGCAGTACTTC. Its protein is CASAPLAGGPREQYF.

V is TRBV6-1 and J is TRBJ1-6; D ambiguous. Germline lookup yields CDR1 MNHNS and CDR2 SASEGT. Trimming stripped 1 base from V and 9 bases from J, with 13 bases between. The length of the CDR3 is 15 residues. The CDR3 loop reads CASSEEKVRTSPLHF. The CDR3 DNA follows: TGTGCCAGCAGTGAAGAAAAGGTGAGGACTTCACCCCTCCACTTT.

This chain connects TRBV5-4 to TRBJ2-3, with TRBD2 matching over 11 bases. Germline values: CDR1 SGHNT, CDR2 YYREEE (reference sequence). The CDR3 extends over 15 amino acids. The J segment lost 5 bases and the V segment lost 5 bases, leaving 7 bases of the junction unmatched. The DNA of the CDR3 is TGTGCCAGCAGATTAGCGGGAGGGGCACGAGATACGCAGTATTTT. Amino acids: CASRLAGGARDTQYF.

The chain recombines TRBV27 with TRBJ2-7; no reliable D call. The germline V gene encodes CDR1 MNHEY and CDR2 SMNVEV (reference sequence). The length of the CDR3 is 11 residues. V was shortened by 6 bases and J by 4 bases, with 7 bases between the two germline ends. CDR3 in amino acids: CASSNRYEQYF. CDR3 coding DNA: TGTGCCAGCAGCAACCGGTACGAGCAGTACTTC.

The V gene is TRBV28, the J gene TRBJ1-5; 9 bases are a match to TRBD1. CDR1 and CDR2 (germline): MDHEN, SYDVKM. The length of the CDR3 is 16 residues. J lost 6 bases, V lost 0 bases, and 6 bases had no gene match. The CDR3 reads CASSLWEGDRVQPQHF. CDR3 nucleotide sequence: TGTGCCAGCAGTTTATGGGAGGGGGACAGGGTTCAGCCCCAGCATTTT.

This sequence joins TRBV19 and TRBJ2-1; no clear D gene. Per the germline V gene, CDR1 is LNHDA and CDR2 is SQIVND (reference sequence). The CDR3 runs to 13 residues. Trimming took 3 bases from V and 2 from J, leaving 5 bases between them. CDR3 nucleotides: TGTGCCAGTAGTATTGGGACCTACAATGAGCAGTTCTTC. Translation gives CASSIGTYNEQFF.

CDR3 in amino acids: CASSTPGTSGDQETQYF. In DNA, the CDR3 is TGTGCCAGCAGCACCCCCGGGACTAGCGGAGACCAAGAGACCCAGTACTTC. This rearrangement joins TRBV28 to TRBJ2-5; 11 bases map to TRBD2. The CDR3 has 17 amino acids. J was trimmed by 0 bases and V by 6 bases; bases with no gene match: 9. Germline CDR1 reads MDHEN; CDR2 reads SYDVKM. Variable domain in full (rest from reference TRBV28 and TRBJ2-5): DVKVTQSSRYLVKRTGEKVFLECVQDMDHENMFWYRQDPGLGLRLIYFSYDVKMKEKGDIPEGYSVSREKKERFSLILESASTNQTSMYLCASSTPGTSGDQETQYFGPGTRLLVL.